The 16 T cell receptor beta chains presented below share a single source sample, sequenced in a study of blood T cell repertoires in COVID-19. The data were produced by immunoSEQ multiplex PCR, yet TCRdb's version contains in-frame clones alone and is incomplete. The table lists 100,000 to 150,000 clones, more than 75% of them singletons. The material sequenced was peripheral blood. The receptors stem from a woman between 65 and 79 years old with acute or convalescent COVID-19.

The rearrangement uses TRBV29-1 and TRBJ1-3, with a possible D match to TRBD1 (5 bases). Trimming shortened V by 0 bases and J by 0 bases, and 12 bases separated the two germline ends. This CDR3 is built from 16 residues. The germline V gene has CDR1 SQVTM and CDR2 ANQGSEA. CDR3 amino acids: CSVEDVQAFSGNTIYF. Written as DNA, the CDR3 is TGCAGCGTTGAAGACGTACAGGCTTTCTCTGGAAACACCATATATTTT.

The rearrangement joins TRBV5-6 to TRBJ1-2; 8 nucleotides match TRBD1. The CDR3 runs 15 residues. Germline V gene data show CDR1 as SGHDT and CDR2 as YYEEEE. V dropped 3 bases and J dropped 4; count of bases not matched to a gene: 8. The CDR3 DNA reads TGTGCCAGCAGCTGGCAGGACAGGGTCCTCTATGGCTACACCTTC. Translation: CASSWQDRVLYGYTF.

The J gene is TRBJ1-1, the V gene TRBV19, with 7 bases identical to TRBD1. The V gene's germline CDR1 is LNHDA and CDR2 SQIVND (reference sequence). Trimming cost V 6 bases and J 1 base; bases outside gene matches: 5. CDR3 length: 14 amino acids. CDR3 DNA: TGTGCCAGTAGAACCACAGGGGAGAACACTGAAGCTTTCTTT. Protein: CASRTTGENTEAFF.

The chain links TRBV6-6 to TRBJ1-3; 7 nucleotides agree with TRBD1. The V gene end was trimmed by 6 bases and the J gene end by 2 bases; junction bases not matched to a gene: 10. This CDR3 contains 16 residues. Germline-derived CDR1 and CDR2 are MNHNY and SVGAGI (reference sequence). The CDR3 DNA sequence: TGTGCCAGCAGGGAACAGGGGTTAGGTGCTGGAAACACCATATATTTT. Protein product: CASREQGLGAGNTIYF.

With respect to this clone: Within the sample, other DNA sequences also encode this same CDR3. The rearrangement uses TRBV11-3 and TRBJ2-5; D not certain. The CDR3 spans 12 residues. Looked up from germline, CDR1 is SGHNT and CDR2 is YENEEA. With 0 bases removed from V and 5 bases from J, the gap between germline ends came to 4 bases. CDR3 coding DNA: TGTGCCAGCAGCTTAGACGGGGAGACCCAGTACTTC. Translated: CASSLDGETQYF.

The V gene is TRBV27, the J gene TRBJ2-7, with D uncertain. V was cut by 5 bases and J by 5 bases, with 13 bases left in between. CDR1 and CDR2 from the germline V gene are MNHEY and SMNVEV (reference sequence). The CDR3 has 13 amino acids. CDR3 DNA sequence: TGTGCCAGCAGTCCCCCCTTCGCTAACGAGCAGTACTTC. It translates to CASSPPFANEQYF.

The CDR3 reads CASRETTERNQPQHF. CDR3 nucleotides: TGTGCCAGCAGGGAGACGACGGAGCGCAATCAGCCCCAGCATTTT. The V call is TRBV6-6, the J call TRBJ1-5; D not resolved. The CDR3 is 15 residues long. Deletions cut 6 bases from V and 2 bases from J, with 14 bases between. Germline lookup yields CDR1 MNHNY and CDR2 SVGAGI (reference sequence).

The chain has TRBV12-5 and TRBJ1-2; TRBD1 matches at 8 bases. This CDR3 has 13 amino acids. In germline, CDR1 is LGHNT, CDR2 FRNRAP. The junction had 2 bases not matched to a gene; V was cut back by 0 bases and J by 8 bases. CDR3 sequence: CASGLVQGVGYTF. CDR3 nucleotide sequence: TGTGCTAGTGGTTTGGTACAGGGGGTCGGCTACACCTTC.

This chain uses TRBV7-8 with TRBJ2-2; 7 bases are shared with TRBD1. Losses at the gene ends were 5 bases for V and 4 bases for J; bases not matched to a gene: 10. The CDR3 contains 16 residues. Germline CDR1 SGHVS, CDR2 FQNEAQ. CDR3 in amino acids: CASSRRTGGGTGELFF. In nucleotides, the CDR3 is TGTGCCAGCAGCCGAAGGACAGGCGGCGGCACCGGGGAGCTGTTTTTT.

This chain joins TRBV3-1 (or the pseudogene TRBV3-2) and TRBJ1-1; possible D gene TRBD1, 5 bases. Germline lookup yields CDR1 LGHDT and CDR2 YNNKEL (reference sequence). The CDR3 contains 14 residues. V was trimmed by 4 bases and J by 1 base, leaving 10 bases between them. CDR3 sequence: CASSRAGRNTEAFF. The CDR3 bases are TGTGCCAGCAGCCGTGCAGGGCGGAACACTGAAGCTTTCTTT.

CDR3 DNA: TGTGCCAGCAGTAGGCCGGGACGGGGGGGTGAAAAACTGTTTTTT. This translates into CASSRPGRGGEKLFF. The chain recombines TRBV28 with TRBJ1-4; D is possibly TRBD1 (5 bases). Germline-derived CDR1 and CDR2 are MDHEN and SYDVKM. The CDR3 spans 15 residues. V was cut by 5 bases and J by 7 bases, with 17 bases left in between.

The V and J genes are TRBV24-1 and TRBJ2-3; 7 bases are a match to TRBD2. Germline V CDR1 and CDR2: KGHDR, SFDVKD. V was pared by 1 base and J by 4 bases, with 4 bases of the junction left unmatched. The CDR3 covers 15 residues. The CDR3: CATSDFTLAPDTQYF. The CDR3 bases are TGTGCCACCAGTGATTTTACACTAGCGCCAGATACGCAGTATTTT.

V gene TRBV6-1 combines with J gene TRBJ1-2; D might be TRBD1 (5 bases). The ends were cut back, 1 base at V and 0 bases at J, with 9 bases in the middle. Per the germline V gene, CDR1 is MNHNS and CDR2 is SASEGT. The CDR3 sequence is 15 residues long. The CDR3 nucleotides are TGTGCCAGCAGTGAAGGGACATTAGCTAACTATGGCTACACCTTC. Its translation: CASSEGTLANYGYTF.

The chain combines TRBV5-4 with TRBJ1-1; D unresolved. The length of the CDR3 is 15 residues. The V end lost 4 bases, the J end lost 6 bases, and 19 bases lay between the germline ends. Germline V gene sequence: CDR1 SGHNT, CDR2 YYREEE (reference sequence). The CDR3 protein is CASSPHTRGPPEAFF. As DNA, the CDR3 is TGTGCCAGCAGCCCGCACACGCGGGGTCCCCCTGAAGCTTTCTTT. The complete variable domain, with remaining parts taken from reference TRBV5-4 and TRBJ1-1, reads ETGVTQSPTHLIKTRGQQVTLRCSSQSGHNTVSWYQQALGQGPQFIFQYYREEENGRGNFPPRFSGLQFPNYSSELNVNALELDDSALYLCASSPHTRGPPEAFFGQGTRLTVV.

The chain recombines TRBV28 with TRBJ1-6; tentative D call: TRBD1 (6 bases). Germline assignment: CDR1 MDHEN and CDR2 SYDVKM. The V and J ends lost 4 bases and 7 bases respectively, with 14 bases between them. This CDR3 has 15 residues. CDR3 loop: CASSSPGTLNSPLHF. CDR3 in DNA: TGTGCCAGCAGTTCTCCCGGGACATTGAATTCACCCCTCCACTTT.

This clone was observed a single time. This chain joins TRBV11-3 and TRBJ2-1, with TRBD2 identical over 7 bases. The trim removed 5 bases at V and 3 bases at J, leaving 1 base unmatched. The length of the CDR3 is 13 residues. Germline V CDR1 and CDR2: SGHNT, YENEEA. The CDR3 sequence is CASSRGDYNEQFF. For the CDR3, the DNA is TGTGCCAGCAGCCGGGGGGACTACAATGAGCAGTTCTTC.